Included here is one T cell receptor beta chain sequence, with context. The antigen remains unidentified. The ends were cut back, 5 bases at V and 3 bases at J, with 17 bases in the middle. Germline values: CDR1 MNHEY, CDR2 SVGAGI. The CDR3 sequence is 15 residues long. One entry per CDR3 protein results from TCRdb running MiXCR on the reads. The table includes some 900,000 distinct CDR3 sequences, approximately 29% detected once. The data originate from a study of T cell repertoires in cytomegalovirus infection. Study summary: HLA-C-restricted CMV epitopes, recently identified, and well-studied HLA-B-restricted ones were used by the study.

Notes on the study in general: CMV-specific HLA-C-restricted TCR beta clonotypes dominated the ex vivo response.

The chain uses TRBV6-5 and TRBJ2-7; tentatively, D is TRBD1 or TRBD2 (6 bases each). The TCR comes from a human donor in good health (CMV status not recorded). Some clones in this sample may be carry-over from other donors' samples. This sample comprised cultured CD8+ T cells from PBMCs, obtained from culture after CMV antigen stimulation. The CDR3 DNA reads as TGTGCCAGCAGTACCGACATCGGAGGGGGCTACGAGCAGTACTTC. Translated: CASSTDIGGGYEQYF.